The 16 T cell receptor beta chains below were found in one sample sequenced in a study of control samples from healthy donors and cancer patients. Assay used: immunoSEQ multiplex PCR; TCRdb lists only in-frame clones, some missing. The sample has around 250,000 clones, around 79% seen once; the top ten hold roughly 13%. The sequenced material came from PBMCs. These receptors all stem from an older woman with lung cancer.

Regarding this clone: A junction end diverges from the germline sequence, so it may reflect a read error. This chain uses TRBV30 with TRBJ2-3; D might be TRBD2 (5 bases). The CDR3 is 12 amino acids. CDR1 is GTSNPN and CDR2 is SVGIG in the germline V gene (reference sequence). The CDR3 region has the DNA TGTGCCTGGACAAGAGCGGCAGATAGGCAGTATTTT. Its translation: CAWTRAADRQYF.

The V and J genes are TRBV29-1 and TRBJ2-7, with D maybe TRBD1 (5 bases). Germline V gene sequence: CDR1 SQVTM, CDR2 ANQGSEA. This CDR3 has 11 residues. With 6 bases removed from V and 5 bases from J, the gap between germline ends came to 11 bases. The CDR3 protein is CSVARADEQYF. Here the CDR3 DNA reads TGCAGCGTCGCCAGGGCCGACGAGCAGTACTTC.

V usage is TRBV6-2 or TRBV6-3 and J usage is TRBJ2-5; 8 bases are a match to TRBD2. The V gene end was trimmed by 0 bases and the J gene end by 4 bases; junction bases not matched to a gene: 7. This CDR3 spans 16 amino acids. Germline V lookup: CDR1 MNHEY, CDR2 SVGEGT. The CDR3 sequence is CASSYSRGGGRETQYF. For the CDR3, the DNA is TGTGCCAGCAGTTACTCGAGGGGCGGGGGGAGAGAGACCCAGTACTTC.

V usage is TRBV6-1 and J usage is TRBJ2-7; D uncertain. Germline lookup yields CDR1 MNHNS and CDR2 SASEGT. V lost 2 bases, J lost 4 bases, and 9 bases lay in between. This CDR3 region has 13 residues. As DNA, the CDR3 is TGTGCCAGCAGTGAACAACAGAAATACGAGCAGTACTTC. Translated, it gives CASSEQQKYEQYF.

The V gene is TRBV19, the J gene TRBJ1-2, with 9 bases fitting TRBD1. Trimming at V came to 5 bases and at J to 8 bases, leaving 9 bases not matched to a gene. Per the germline V gene, CDR1 is LNHDA and CDR2 is SQIVND (reference sequence). CDR3 length: 14 amino acids. The DNA for the CDR3 is TGTGCCAGTAGTCCCCGGACAGGGGTAACAGGCTACACCTTC. The encoded protein is CASSPRTGVTGYTF. Looking up the rest from reference TRBV19 and TRBJ1-2 gives the full variable domain: DGGITQSPKYLFRKEGQNVTLSCEQNLNHDAMYWYRQDPGQGLRLIYYSQIVNDFQKGDIAEGYSVSREKKESFPLTVTSAQKNPTAFYLCASSPRTGVTGYTFGSGTRLTVV.

The chain couples TRBV28 to TRBJ1-1, with 8 bases that match TRBD1. J lost 6 bases, V lost 6 bases, and 15 bases had no gene match. Germline V gives CDR1 MDHEN, CDR2 SYDVKM. There are 16 residues in the CDR3. CDR3 loop: CASSLRTGGLFAEAFF. The CDR3 nucleotides are TGTGCCAGCAGCTTGCGAACAGGGGGTCTCTTTGCTGAAGCTTTCTTT. Using reference TRBV28 and TRBJ1-1 for the parts outside the CDR3, the full variable domain is DVKVTQSSRYLVKRTGEKVFLECVQDMDHENMFWYRQDPGLGLRLIYFSYDVKMKEKGDIPEGYSVSREKKERFSLILESASTNQTSMYLCASSLRTGGLFAEAFFGQGTRLTVV.

The chain links TRBV12-5 to TRBJ2-1, with D hard to call. The CDR3 length is 13 residues. V was pared by 2 bases and J by 6 bases, with 8 bases between. The germline V gene encodes CDR1 LGHNT and CDR2 FRNRAP. CDR3: CASGLNFPNEQFF. CDR3 coding DNA: TGTGCTAGTGGTTTGAATTTCCCCAATGAGCAGTTCTTC.

As regards this clone: The same CDR3 can be traced to other DNA sequences in this sample. The chain recombines TRBV5-1 with TRBJ2-5, with unresolved D. Germline V CDR1 and CDR2: SGHRS, YFSETQ. The V end lost 1 base, the J end lost 2 bases, and 3 bases lay between the germline ends. The CDR3 covers 12 residues. This CDR3 is CASSLSQETQYF. CDR3 nucleotide sequence: TGCGCCAGCAGCTTGTCTCAAGAGACCCAGTACTTC.

The V call is TRBV28, the J call TRBJ1-1; D is uncertain. CDR3 size: 12 residues. V gave up 8 bases and J gave up 7 bases, with 14 bases separating them. Per the germline V gene, CDR1 is MDHEN and CDR2 is SYDVKM. CDR3 protein: CASSQRRDEAFF. In DNA, the CDR3 is TGTGCCAGCTCCCAGAGGCGGGATGAAGCTTTCTTT.

This chain links TRBV5-4 with TRBJ1-6; D is unclear. The CDR3 contains 17 residues. Germline CDR1 SGHNT, CDR2 YYREEE (reference sequence). The V end was cut by 3 bases, the J end by 7 bases, with 20 bases between. The CDR3 coding sequence is TGTGCCAGCAGCTGGGCGGCAGGACCAGGCAACAATTCACCCCTCCACTTT. The encoded protein is CASSWAAGPGNNSPLHF.

V usage is TRBV29-1 and J usage is TRBJ2-3; D might be TRBD1 (5 bases). The V end lost 1 base, the J end lost 1 base, and 9 bases lay between the germline ends. The germline CDR1 and CDR2 sequences are SQVTM and ANQGSEA. The CDR3 totals 14 residues. The CDR3 here is CSVEGGRGTDTQYF. The DNA of the CDR3 is TGCAGCGTTGAAGGAGGCAGGGGCACAGATACGCAGTATTTT.

In this sample, this clone turned up a few times. V and J are TRBV25-1 and TRBJ1-3, with D possibly matching TRBD1 (5 bases). The V end was cut by 1 base, the J end by 4 bases, with 11 bases between. Germline CDR1 is MGHDK and CDR2 is SYGVNS. CDR3 size: 15 residues. As DNA, the CDR3 is TGTGCCAGCAGTGAATCTGGGGGAAGGGGAAACACCATATATTTT. It translates to CASSESGGRGNTIYF. The full variable domain, rest sourced from reference TRBV25-1 and TRBJ1-3, is EADIYQTPRYLVIGTGKKITLECSQTMGHDKMYWYQQDPGMELHLIHYSYGVNSTEKGDLSSESTVSRIRTEHFPLTLESARPSHTSQYLCASSESGGRGNTIYFGEGSWLTVV.

This chain connects TRBV3-1 (or the pseudogene TRBV3-2) to TRBJ2-5; D not certain. The CDR3 loop spans 11 amino acids. In germline, CDR1 is LGHDT, CDR2 YNNKEL (reference sequence). Trimming left V 3 bases short and J 7 bases short, with 6 bases between. This CDR3 reads CASSQSGTQYF. The CDR3 nucleotides are TGTGCCAGCAGCCAGTCAGGGACCCAGTACTTC.

This clone was detected a few times. The rearrangement uses TRBV2 and TRBJ1-6; TRBD1 agrees at 7 bases. The CDR3 spans 14 residues. Germline V gene data show CDR1 as SNHLY and CDR2 as FYNNEI. Trimming at V came to 6 bases and at J to 9 bases, leaving 8 bases not matched to a gene. The CDR3 is CASSAGTVRSPLHF. CDR3 sequence (DNA): TGTGCCAGCAGCGCGGGGACAGTTCGTTCACCCCTCCACTTT.

This chain joins TRBV29-1 and TRBJ2-3; D gene uncertain. The CDR3 totals 15 residues. V lost 1 base to trimming and J lost 0 bases, with 11 bases between them. Germline values: CDR1 SQVTM, CDR2 ANQGSEA. The CDR3 coding sequence is TGCAGCGTTGAAGGCGGTGGCGGCAGCACAGATACGCAGTATTTT. As protein: CSVEGGGGSTDTQYF.

This clone was seen a few times. Other DNA sequences in the same sample also yield this CDR3. The chain recombines TRBV5-1 with TRBJ1-1; D gene uncertain. Germline V gene lookup returns CDR1 SGHRS and CDR2 YFSETQ. The V end was cut by 3 bases, the J end by 0 bases, with 6 bases between. The CDR3 covers 13 residues. This CDR3 is CASSSSLNTEAFF. CDR3 coding DNA: TGCGCCAGCAGCTCCTCACTGAACACTGAAGCTTTCTTT.